Shown below are 21 T cell receptor beta chains from a single sample sequenced in a study of liver allograft versus peripheral blood T cells. Study overall: Blood and transplanted-liver T cell receptor repertoires from recipients were compared.

MiXCR, run by TCRdb on the reads, gives a single entry per CDR3 protein. The repertoire holds over 4,500 distinct CDR3 sequences, with about a sixth as singletons. Receptors were obtained from a human patient who had a liver transplant. Part of the T cell pool may stem from the graft donor.

By its share, this clonotype is medium-sized. The V gene is TRBV10-3, the J gene TRBJ2-5; 9 nucleotides line up with TRBD2. CDR1 is ENHRY and CDR2 is SYGVKD in the germline V gene. Trimming took 0 bases from V and 2 from J; bases not matched to a gene: 1. The CDR3 extends over 15 amino acids. This chain's CDR3 is CAISESLAGQETQYF. The CDR3 nucleotides are TGTGCCATCAGTGAGTCGCTAGCGGGGCAAGAGACCCAGTACTTC.

This clonotype is classed as medium-sized (0.01 to 0.1%). The gene calls are TRBV20-1 and TRBJ1-5; a weak D match, TRBD1 (6 bases). There are 13 residues in the CDR3. Per germline, CDR1 DFQATT and CDR2 SNEGSKA (reference sequence). The germline V and J ends were trimmed by 6 bases and 5 bases, with 14 bases remaining between them. The CDR3 loop is CSAPTGWDQPQHF. Written as DNA, the CDR3 is TGCAGTGCGCCAACAGGGTGGGATCAGCCCCAGCATTTT.

This clonotype is medium-sized by share. The rearrangement joins TRBV19 to TRBJ1-2; perhaps TRBD1 as D (5 bases). Germline V gives CDR1 LNHDA, CDR2 SQIVND (reference sequence). The CDR3 totals 17 residues. The V and J ends lost 0 bases and 0 bases respectively, with 14 bases between them. CDR3 sequence: CASSIDQDPGSNYGYTF. The DNA for the CDR3 is TGTGCCAGTAGTATAGATCAGGATCCAGGGTCTAACTATGGCTACACCTTC.

The sample holds many counts of this clonotype. V usage is TRBV28 and J usage is TRBJ2-4, with D possibly TRBD1 on 5 matching bases. The CDR3 runs to 15 residues. Trimming removed 2 bases at V and 0 bases at J, with 8 bases between. Germline CDR1 and CDR2: MDHEN and SYDVKM. The CDR3 sequence: CASSLRGIAKNIQYF. As DNA, the CDR3 is TGTGCCAGCAGTTTAAGGGGCATAGCCAAAAACATTCAGTACTTC.

This clonotype appeared a few times. V is TRBV29-1 and J is TRBJ1-1; the match to TRBD1 covers 7 bases. This CDR3 comprises 12 residues. In germline, CDR1 is SQVTM, CDR2 ANQGSEA. With 6 bases clipped from V and 1 base from J, the junction kept 2 bases outside the gene matches. The DNA of the CDR3 is TGCAGCGTGAGACAGGGGAACACTGAAGCTTTCTTT. Its translation is CSVRQGNTEAFF.

This clonotype rates as medium-sized. CDR3 sequence (DNA): TGTGCCAGCAGGCGTCAAGCCTACGAGCAGTACTTC. It specifies CASRRQAYEQYF. The chain carries TRBV6-2 or TRBV6-3 and TRBJ2-7; no clear D gene. The germline V gene encodes CDR1 MNHEY and CDR2 SVGEGT. V dropped 6 bases and J dropped 2 bases, with 8 bases sitting between them. The CDR3 covers 12 residues.

About this clonotype: A read error likely explains this, since a far larger clone differs by one base. The V call is TRBV27, the J call TRBJ1-2; D remains unclear. This CDR3 is built from 15 residues. Germline CDR1 and CDR2: MNHEY and SMNVEV (reference sequence). The CDR3: CASSATGTTNYCYTF. CDR3 DNA sequence: TGTGCCAGCAGCGCGACTGGAACGACTAACTATTGCTACACCTTC.

This clonotype is medium-sized within its sample. The rearrangement joins TRBV12-3 or TRBV12-4 to TRBJ1-4; maybe TRBD1 (5 bases). Trimming took off 1 base at V and 4 bases at J, with 7 bases between the two ends. The CDR3 has 14 residues. For the CDR3, the DNA is TGTGCCAGCAGTTTAGACAGGATTAATGAAAAACTGTTTTTT. Amino acid sequence: CASSLDRINEKLFF.

In its sample, this clonotype is medium-sized (0.01 to 0.1%). The CDR3 nucleotides are TGTGCCATCAGTGACGTCTACTGGGACGTCTTGACCTTGAGCAATCAGCCCCAGCATTTT. Translating gives CAISDVYWDVLTLSNQPQHF. The chain couples TRBV10-3 to TRBJ1-5; D is perhaps TRBD1 (5 bases). The CDR3 has 20 residues. Trimming took 3 bases from V and 1 from J, leaving 25 bases between them. The germline CDR1 and CDR2 sequences are ENHRY and SYGVKD.

Judged by abundance, this clonotype is medium-sized. An end of the junction does not agree with germline; a read error may underlie this. The rearrangement uses TRBV20-1 and TRBJ1-3; D uncertain. The CDR3 is made up of 11 amino acids. Germline assignment: CDR1 DFQATT and CDR2 SNEGSKA (reference sequence). The CDR3 bases are TGCAGTGGCACCCCTGGGAACACCATATATTTT. Amino acids: CSGTPGNTIYF.

This clonotype was seen a handful of times. The chain employs TRBV20-1 and TRBJ2-3; D assignment may be TRBD1 or TRBD2 (5 bases each). CDR3 size: 13 residues. Germline CDR1 is DFQATT and CDR2 is SNEGSKA (reference sequence). Trimming took off 1 base at V and 12 bases at J, with 17 bases between the two ends. Here the CDR3 DNA reads TGCAGTGCTAGAGTGGGGTGGGGGACGCGACAGTATTTT. Translation: CSARVGWGTRQYF.

The chain joins TRBV7-9 to TRBJ2-1, with TRBD1 as a possible D gene (5 bases). V was cut by 3 bases and J by 0 bases, with 18 bases left in between. This CDR3 spans 18 amino acids. Germline lookup yields CDR1 SEHNR and CDR2 FQNEAQ (reference sequence). The CDR3 loop reads CASSLSPYRPSSYNEQFF. CDR3 coding DNA: TGTGCCAGCAGCTTGTCCCCCTACAGGCCAAGCTCCTACAATGAGCAGTTCTTC.

V is TRBV28 and J is TRBJ1-1; 8 bases map to TRBD1. In germline, CDR1 is MDHEN, CDR2 SYDVKM. With V trimmed by 4 bases and J by 0 bases, 10 bases remained unmatched. CDR3 length: 17 amino acids. DNA for the CDR3: TGTGCCAGCAGTTGGACAGGGTATTTCTCCATGAACACTGAAGCTTTCTTT. Encoded protein: CASSWTGYFSMNTEAFF.

As concerns this clonotype: This could be a read error, since a much larger clone is one nucleotide away. This chain uses TRBV20-1 with TRBJ1-6; D might be TRBD1 (5 bases). The CDR3 is made up of 13 amino acids. Trimming cost V 3 bases and J 5 bases, with 8 bases left between them. The germline V gene encodes CDR1 DFQATT and CDR2 SNEGSKA (reference sequence). CDR3 in DNA: TGCAGTGCTAGGGGCAGGGATAATTCACCCCTCCACTTT. It yields the protein CSARGRDNSPLHF.

Sample share makes this clonotype medium-sized (0.01 to 0.1%). The V gene is TRBV11-2, the J gene TRBJ2-1; 9 bases are shared with TRBD1. The CDR3 loop spans 16 amino acids. Looked up from germline, CDR1 is SGHAT and CDR2 is FQNNGV. V gave up 4 bases and J gave up 3 bases; unmatched junction bases: 7. This CDR3 reads CASSSRSTGGYNEQFF. CDR3 nucleotides: TGTGCCAGCAGCTCACGATCGACAGGGGGCTACAATGAGCAGTTCTTC.

The chain recombines TRBV5-6 with TRBJ1-1; no clear D gene. Trimming left V 4 bases short and J 5 bases short, with 15 bases between. Looked up from germline, CDR1 is SGHDT and CDR2 is YYEEEE. The CDR3 sequence is 14 residues long. The CDR3 sequence is CASSRPGRRTEAFF. The CDR3 region has the DNA TGTGCCAGCAGCCGACCCGGTCGAAGAACTGAAGCTTTCTTT.

Relative to its sample, this clonotype is medium-sized. V usage is TRBV20-1 and J usage is TRBJ2-7; 7 positions agree with TRBD1. V lost 2 bases, J lost 0 bases, and 7 bases stayed unmatched. Germline assignment: CDR1 DFQATT and CDR2 SNEGSKA (reference sequence). The length of the CDR3 is 15 residues. CDR3 loop: CSARRGPQSSYEQYF. The CDR3 DNA reads TGCAGTGCTAGAAGGGGGCCCCAGAGCTCCTACGAGCAGTACTTC.

This clonotype was detected many times. This rearrangement joins TRBV5-4 to TRBJ1-1, with D perhaps matching TRBD1 (6 bases). The CDR3 contains 15 residues. The germline CDR1 and CDR2 sequences are SGHNT and YYREEE (reference sequence). Trimming took 4 bases from V and 1 from J, leaving 14 bases between them. The chain's CDR3 is CASSGGAGKNTEAFF. CDR3 nucleotides: TGTGCCAGCAGCGGGGGGGCAGGAAAGAACACTGAAGCTTTCTTT. The full variable domain, with the rest looked up from reference TRBV5-4 and TRBJ1-1, is ETGVTQSPTHLIKTRGQQVTLRCSSQSGHNTVSWYQQALGQGPQFIFQYYREEENGRGNFPPRFSGLQFPNYSSELNVNALELDDSALYLCASSGGAGKNTEAFFGQGTRLTVV.

In its sample, this clonotype ranks as medium-sized (0.01 to 0.1%). CDR3 bases: TGTGCCAGCAGAACCAGGGGCTACGAGCAGTACTTC. Amino acid sequence: CASRTRGYEQYF. This chain links TRBV6-1 with TRBJ2-7, with D tentatively TRBD1 (6 bases). V was clipped by 6 bases and J by 3 bases, with 9 bases between them. CDR3 length equals 12 residues. Germline CDR1 and CDR2: MNHNS and SASEGT.

This clonotype was seen many times. This rearrangement joins TRBV9 to TRBJ2-1; D is uncertain. Germline V lookup: CDR1 SGDLS, CDR2 YYNGEE. The V gene lost 0 bases and the J gene lost 8 bases, with 12 bases spanning the gap. The CDR3 runs 14 residues. Written as DNA, the CDR3 is TGTGCCAGCAGCGTAGACGGTAGCTTTGATGAGCAGTTCTTC. Protein product: CASSVDGSFDEQFF.

This clonotype appeared many times. The chain is built from TRBV10-2 and TRBJ2-7; TRBD1 agrees at 7 bases. Germline V gives CDR1 WSHSY, CDR2 SAAADI. V was clipped by 5 bases and J by 0 bases; unmatched bases: 7. The CDR3 loop spans 15 amino acids. For the CDR3, the DNA is TGCGCCAGCAGTAGGCAGGACAGGCCCTCCTACGAGCAGTACTTC. As protein: CASSRQDRPSYEQYF.